Following are 19 T cell receptor beta chains from one sample sequenced in a study of cytomegalovirus exposure and HLA in healthy donors. The repertoire was sequenced with immunoSEQ multiplex PCR; TCRdb's copy has only in-frame clones and lacks some. Among fewer than 250,000 clones listed, approximately 87% were seen once. The sample consisted of PBMCs. The receptors stem from a woman younger than 30 in good health and CMV-seronegative.

V is TRBV6-5 and J is TRBJ1-4; D gene ambiguous. V was shortened by 8 bases and J by 7 bases, with 20 bases between the two germline ends. CDR1 is MNHEY, CDR2 SVGAGI, per germline. The CDR3 loop spans 15 amino acids. DNA for the CDR3: TGTGCCAGCGGCGGTCGGCCAGGCTTTCCTGAAAAACTGTTTTTT. This gives the protein CASGGRPGFPEKLFF.

The chain employs TRBV6-1 and TRBJ2-4; 7 positions agree with TRBD2. This CDR3 spans 13 amino acids. Germline loops: CDR1 MNHNS, CDR2 SASEGT. The trim removed 4 bases at V and 5 bases at J, leaving 2 bases unmatched. This CDR3 reads CASSAGRENIQYF. The CDR3, as DNA: TGTGCCAGCAGTGCAGGGAGGGAAAACATTCAGTACTTC.

This clone was seen only once. Additional DNA sequences in this sample encode the identical CDR3. This chain connects TRBV5-1 to TRBJ2-7; TRBD2 matches at 9 bases. The V gene end was trimmed by 2 bases and the J gene end by 2 bases; junction bases not matched to a gene: 2. The germline V gene has CDR1 SGHRS and CDR2 YFSETQ. CDR3 length equals 14 residues. CDR3 amino acids: CASSLAGGAYEQYF. CDR3 DNA: TGCGCCAGCAGCTTAGCGGGAGGAGCCTACGAGCAGTACTTC.

The V call is TRBV7-9, the J call TRBJ1-5; a weak D match, TRBD1 (5 bases). Germline lookup yields CDR1 SEHNR and CDR2 FQNEAQ (reference sequence). Between the trimmed V and J ends, which lost 1 base and 12 bases, there was a span of 10 bases. The CDR3 consists of 12 residues. CDR3 amino acids: CASSLGQLDQHF. The CDR3 coding sequence is TGTGCCAGCAGCTTAGGACAGCTGGACCAGCATTTT.

The V call is TRBV6-1, the J call TRBJ2-2, with 7 bases matching TRBD1. Germline trimming cut 10 bases from V and 2 bases from J; bases unmatched to any gene: 10. The CDR3 contains 15 residues. Germline CDR1 MNHNS, CDR2 SASEGT. This chain's CDR3 is CAIRPGTVNTGELFF. CDR3 DNA: TGTGCCATCCGTCCCGGGACAGTAAACACCGGGGAGCTGTTTTTT.

The genes are TRBV4-1 and TRBJ2-5; the match to TRBD2 covers 15 bases. The ends lost 3 bases at V and 5 bases at J; junction bases unmatched: 10. CDR1 and CDR2 from the germline V gene are MGHRA and YSYEKL. CDR3 length: 18 amino acids. The CDR3 here is CASSQGLAGGTFRETQYF. CDR3 coding DNA: TGCGCCAGCAGCCAGGGACTAGCGGGAGGCACGTTTAGGGAGACCCAGTACTTC.

The J gene is TRBJ2-1, the V gene TRBV6-1; D remains unclear. Trimming shortened V by 6 bases and J by 2 bases, and 8 bases separated the two germline ends. CDR3 size: 13 residues. Per germline, CDR1 MNHNS and CDR2 SASEGT. The CDR3 loop is CASRDRAYNEQFF. The CDR3 nucleotides read TGTGCCAGCAGGGACCGAGCCTACAATGAGCAGTTCTTC.

V is TRBV5-1 and J is TRBJ2-3, with 9 bases fitting TRBD1. V was pared by 5 bases and J by 0 bases, with 7 bases of the junction left unmatched. The CDR3 is made up of 16 amino acids. The germline V gene encodes CDR1 SGHRS and CDR2 YFSETQ. This chain's CDR3 is CASRGTGNISTDTQYF. The CDR3 bases are TGCGCCAGCAGGGGGACAGGGAATATCAGCACAGATACGCAGTATTTT.

The CDR3 nucleotides are TGTGCCAGCAGTGAAATGTTGGCAGCGAAACTGTTTTTT. The encoded protein is CASSEMLAAKLFF. V usage is TRBV6-1 and J usage is TRBJ1-4; D is uncertain. V lost 2 bases and J lost 11, with 12 bases in between. The CDR3 sequence is 13 residues long. Germline CDR1 and CDR2: MNHNS and SASEGT.

The gene calls are TRBV5-1 and TRBJ2-2; no reliable D call. V was trimmed by 6 bases and J by 7 bases, leaving 10 bases between them. Germline V gene lookup returns CDR1 SGHRS and CDR2 YFSETQ. This CDR3 has 12 residues. As DNA, the CDR3 is TGCGCCAGCACCCCGGACGTCGGGGAGCTGTTTTTT. Translated: CASTPDVGELFF.

In this sample, this clone turned up once. The chain couples TRBV10-3 to TRBJ1-6; TRBD1 matches at 8 bases. The CDR3 sequence is 14 residues long. V shed 8 bases, J shed 8 bases, and the junction held 8 bases outside the gene matches. Germline V CDR1 and CDR2: ENHRY, SYGVKD. The CDR3 sequence: CAIRNEDRDSPLHF. CDR3 nucleotides: TGTGCCATCCGAAACGAGGACAGGGATTCACCCCTCCACTTT.

This chain connects TRBV30 to TRBJ1-3; D unresolved. Germline CDR1 reads GTSNPN; CDR2 reads SVGIG (reference sequence). The germline V and J ends were trimmed by 1 base and 3 bases, with 10 bases remaining between them. The CDR3 is 14 residues long. CDR3 sequence reads: CAWSDGNDGNTIYF. CDR3 DNA: TGTGCCTGGAGTGACGGGAATGATGGAAACACCATATATTTT.

This clone came up once. The CDR3, as DNA: TGCGCCAGCAGCCAGCACAATGAGCAGTTCTTC. Translated: CASSQHNEQFF. The chain employs TRBV4-1 and TRBJ2-1; no definite D call. The CDR3 has 11 amino acids. V lost 3 bases and J 5 bases, leaving 2 bases between the germline ends. Germline V gene lookup returns CDR1 MGHRA and CDR2 YSYEKL.

V gene TRBV5-1 combines with J gene TRBJ2-7; TRBD2 agrees at 7 bases. Trimming cost V 6 bases and J 4 bases; bases outside gene matches: 13. Germline-derived CDR1 and CDR2 are SGHRS and YFSETQ. The CDR3 sequence is 15 residues long. In nucleotides, the CDR3 is TGCGCCAGCAAATCCCTTTCGGGGGGACGATACGAGCAGTACTTC. Translation: CASKSLSGGRYEQYF.

The chain has TRBV5-1 and TRBJ1-3; D might be TRBD1 (5 bases). Germline V lookup: CDR1 SGHRS, CDR2 YFSETQ. Deletions cut 4 bases from V and 2 bases from J, with 10 bases between. The CDR3 has 14 residues. CDR3: CASSPGVAGNTIYF. The CDR3 DNA reads as TGCGCCAGCAGCCCGGGGGTAGCTGGAAACACCATATATTTT. Full variable domain (outside the CDR3, taken from reference TRBV5-1 and TRBJ1-3): KAGVTQTPRYLIKTRGQQVTLSCSPISGHRSVSWYQQTPGQGLQFLFEYFSETQRNKGNFPGRFSGRQFSNSRSEMNVSTLELGDSALYLCASSPGVAGNTIYFGEGSWLTVV.

This sequence joins TRBV10-3 and TRBJ1-2, with D maybe TRBD1 (5 bases). V was cut by 4 bases and J by 2 bases, with 5 bases left in between. Germline-derived CDR1 and CDR2 are ENHRY and SYGVKD. This CDR3 spans 12 amino acids. CDR3 in DNA: TGTGCCATCAGTGGGACAAACTATGGCTACACCTTC. Protein product: CAISGTNYGYTF.

The CDR3 reads CATSRDAGDGEAFF. In nucleotides, the CDR3 is TGTGCCACCAGCAGAGATGCAGGGGACGGGGAAGCTTTCTTT. V and J are TRBV15 and TRBJ1-1; D perhaps matches TRBD1 (6 bases). Germline assignment: CDR1 LNHNV and CDR2 YYDKDF (reference sequence). V lost 0 bases, J lost 8 bases, and 13 bases lay in between. The CDR3 spans 14 residues.

The V and J genes are TRBV6-1 and TRBJ2-5; D call uncertain. The germline CDR1 and CDR2 sequences are MNHNS and SASEGT. V was pared by 7 bases and J by 5 bases, with 14 bases between. The CDR3 loop spans 13 amino acids. The DNA of the CDR3 is TGTGCCAGCAACGATCGGCCACGGGAGACCCAGTACTTC. Amino acid sequence: CASNDRPRETQYF.

This clone has more than one count but fewer than ten. The V and J genes are TRBV6-1 and TRBJ1-1; D is perhaps TRBD1 (6 bases). The CDR3 covers 13 residues. The germline gives CDR1 MNHNS, CDR2 SASEGT. V lost 4 bases to trimming and J lost 5 bases, with 11 bases between them. The CDR3 loop reads CASSGEGVTEAFF. CDR3 DNA sequence: TGTGCCAGCAGTGGAGAGGGGGTGACTGAAGCTTTCTTT.